This T cell receptor (beta chain) was found in a study of T cells in Graves' hyperthyroidism and ophthalmopathy. The study, taken as a whole, reports: Blood also held most thyroid clonotypes expanded beyond 0.001.

TCR beta CDR3 region amplification was performed from RNA transcripts. The HTBI primer set was used in a first-round RT-PCR of the TCR CDR3. TCRdb reprocessed the multiplex PCR reads with MiXCR, giving one entry per CDR3 protein. The sample yields 350,000 to 450,000 distinct CDR3 sequences, approximately 13% seen once. This CDR3 is built from 13 residues. The V gene lost 4 bases and the J gene lost 8 bases, with 12 bases spanning the gap. The germline CDR1 and CDR2 sequences are LGHDT and YNNKEL (reference sequence). This clonotype was picked up many times. Its antigen is unidentified. The receptor comes from a woman between 55 and 75 years old with Graves' hyperthyroidism. V usage is TRBV3-1 and J usage is TRBJ2-1, with D uncertain. The sequencing input was blood. The CDR3 region has the DNA TGTGCCAGCAGCCCTACCTTAGTCTATGAGCAGTTCTTC. Translating it yields CASSPTLVYEQFF.